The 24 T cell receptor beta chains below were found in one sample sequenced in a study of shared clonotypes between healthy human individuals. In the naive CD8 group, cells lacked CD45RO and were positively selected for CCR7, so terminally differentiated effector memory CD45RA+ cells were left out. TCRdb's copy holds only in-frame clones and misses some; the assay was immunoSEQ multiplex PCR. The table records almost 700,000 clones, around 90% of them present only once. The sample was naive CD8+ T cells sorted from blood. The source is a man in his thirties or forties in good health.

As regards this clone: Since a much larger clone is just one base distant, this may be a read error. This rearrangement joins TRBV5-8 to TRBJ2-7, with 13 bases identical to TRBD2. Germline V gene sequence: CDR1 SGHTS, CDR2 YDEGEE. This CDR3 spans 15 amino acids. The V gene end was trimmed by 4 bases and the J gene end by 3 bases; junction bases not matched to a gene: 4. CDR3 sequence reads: CASSVGLAGVYEQYF. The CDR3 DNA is TGTGCCAGCAGCGTAGGACTAGCGGGAGTCTACGAGCAGTACTTC.

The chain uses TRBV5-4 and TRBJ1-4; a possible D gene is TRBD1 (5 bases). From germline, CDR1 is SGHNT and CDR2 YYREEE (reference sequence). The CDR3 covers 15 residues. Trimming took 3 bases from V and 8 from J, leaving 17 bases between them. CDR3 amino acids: CASSSGEGPGEKLFF. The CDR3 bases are TGTGCCAGCAGCTCGGGGGAGGGACCGGGGGAAAAACTGTTTTTT.

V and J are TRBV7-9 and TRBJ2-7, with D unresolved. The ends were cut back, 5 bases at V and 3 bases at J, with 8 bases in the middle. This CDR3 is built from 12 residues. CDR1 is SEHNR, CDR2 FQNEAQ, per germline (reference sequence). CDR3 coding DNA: TGTGCCAGCAGCCCAGTGAACTACGAGCAGTACTTC. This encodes CASSPVNYEQYF.

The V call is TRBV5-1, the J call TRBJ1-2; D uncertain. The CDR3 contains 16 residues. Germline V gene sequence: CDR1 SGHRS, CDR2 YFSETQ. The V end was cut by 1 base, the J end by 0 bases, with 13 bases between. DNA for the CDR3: TGCGCCAGCAGCTTGTCTGTAGCTGGGGCTAACTATGGCTACACCTTC. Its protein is CASSLSVAGANYGYTF. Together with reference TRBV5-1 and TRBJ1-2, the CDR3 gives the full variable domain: KAGVTQTPRYLIKTRGQQVTLSCSPISGHRSVSWYQQTPGQGLQFLFEYFSETQRNKGNFPGRFSGRQFSNSRSEMNVSTLELGDSALYLCASSLSVAGANYGYTFGSGTRLTVV.

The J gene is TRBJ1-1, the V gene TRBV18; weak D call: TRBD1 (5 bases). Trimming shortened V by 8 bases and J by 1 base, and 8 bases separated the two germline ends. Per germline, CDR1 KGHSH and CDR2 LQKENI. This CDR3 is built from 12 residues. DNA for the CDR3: TGTGCCAGCCACACAGGGAACACTGAAGCTTTCTTT. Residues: CASHTGNTEAFF.

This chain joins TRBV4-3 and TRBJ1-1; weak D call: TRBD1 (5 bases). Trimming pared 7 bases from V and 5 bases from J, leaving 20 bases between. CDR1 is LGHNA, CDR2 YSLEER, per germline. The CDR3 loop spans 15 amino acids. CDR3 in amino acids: CASKEGWGAGTEAFF. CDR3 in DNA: TGCGCCAGCAAAGAAGGATGGGGCGCAGGTACTGAAGCTTTCTTT.

The CDR3 is CASTFQGARNEQYF. The CDR3 DNA sequence: TGTGCCAGCACCTTCCAGGGAGCTCGCAACGAGCAGTACTTC. The chain is built from TRBV5-4 and TRBJ2-7; the D call may be TRBD1 or TRBD2 (5 bases each). Trimming took 6 bases from V and 5 from J, leaving 18 bases between them. The germline gives CDR1 SGHNT, CDR2 YYREEE (reference sequence). This CDR3 has 14 residues.

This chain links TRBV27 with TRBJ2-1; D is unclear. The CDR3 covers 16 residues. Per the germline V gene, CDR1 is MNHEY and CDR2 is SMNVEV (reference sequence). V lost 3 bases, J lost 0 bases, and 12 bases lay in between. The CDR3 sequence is CASSLVKASSYNEQFF. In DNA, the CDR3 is TGTGCCAGCAGTTTGGTAAAAGCTAGCTCCTACAATGAGCAGTTCTTC.

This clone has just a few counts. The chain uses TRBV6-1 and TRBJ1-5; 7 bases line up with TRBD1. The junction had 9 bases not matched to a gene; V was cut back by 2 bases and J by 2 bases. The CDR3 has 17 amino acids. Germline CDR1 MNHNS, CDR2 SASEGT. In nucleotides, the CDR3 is TGTGCCAGCAGTGAACTAGCGACAGGGATTGGCAATCAGCCCCAGCATTTT. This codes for CASSELATGIGNQPQHF.

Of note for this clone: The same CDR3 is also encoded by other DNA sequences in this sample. CDR3 sequence: CASSLRGDTQYF. The DNA of the CDR3 is TGTGCCAGCAGCCTGAGGGGAGATACGCAGTATTTT. The chain has TRBV13 and TRBJ2-3; tentatively, D is TRBD1 or TRBD2 (5 bases each). V was clipped by 5 bases and J by 5 bases, with 8 bases between them. The CDR3 contains 12 residues. Per the germline V gene, CDR1 is PRHDT and CDR2 is FYEKMQ (reference sequence).

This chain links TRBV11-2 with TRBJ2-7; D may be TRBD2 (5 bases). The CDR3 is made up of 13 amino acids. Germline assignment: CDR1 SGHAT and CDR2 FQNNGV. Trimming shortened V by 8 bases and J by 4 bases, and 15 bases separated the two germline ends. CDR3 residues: CASSGESLYEQYF. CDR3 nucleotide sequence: TGTGCCAGCTCCGGGGAGTCATTGTACGAGCAGTACTTC.

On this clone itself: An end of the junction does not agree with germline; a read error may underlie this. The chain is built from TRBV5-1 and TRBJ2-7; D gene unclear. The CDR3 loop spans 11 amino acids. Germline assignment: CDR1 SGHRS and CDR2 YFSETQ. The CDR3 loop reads CTSFLLCEQYF. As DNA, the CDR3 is TGCACCAGCTTCCTTCTCTGCGAGCAGTACTTC.

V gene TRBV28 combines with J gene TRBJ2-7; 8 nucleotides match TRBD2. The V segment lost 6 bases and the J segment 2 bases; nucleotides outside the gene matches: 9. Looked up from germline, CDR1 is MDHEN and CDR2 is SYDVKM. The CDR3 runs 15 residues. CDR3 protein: CASSLVAGTAYEQYF. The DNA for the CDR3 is TGTGCCAGCAGCCTAGTAGCGGGAACCGCCTACGAGCAGTACTTC.

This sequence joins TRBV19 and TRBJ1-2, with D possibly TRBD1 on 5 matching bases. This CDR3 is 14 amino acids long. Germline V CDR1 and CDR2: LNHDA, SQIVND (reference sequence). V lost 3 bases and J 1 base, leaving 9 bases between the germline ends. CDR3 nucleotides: TGTGCCAGTAGTATGGGGCGCTTTAACTATGGCTACACCTTC. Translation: CASSMGRFNYGYTF.

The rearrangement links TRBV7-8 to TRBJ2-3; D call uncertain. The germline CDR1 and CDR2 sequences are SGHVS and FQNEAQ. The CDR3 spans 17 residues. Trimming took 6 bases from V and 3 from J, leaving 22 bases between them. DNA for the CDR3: TGTGCCAGCAGGAATACGGGCGATCTAGGGTGGACAGATACGCAGTATTTT. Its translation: CASRNTGDLGWTDTQYF.

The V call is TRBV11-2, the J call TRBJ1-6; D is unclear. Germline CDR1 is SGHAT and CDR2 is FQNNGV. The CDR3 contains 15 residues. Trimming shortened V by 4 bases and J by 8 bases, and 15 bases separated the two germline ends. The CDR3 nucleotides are TGTGCCAGCAGCTCCACCTTTTACGATGATTCACCCCTCCACTTT. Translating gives CASSSTFYDDSPLHF.

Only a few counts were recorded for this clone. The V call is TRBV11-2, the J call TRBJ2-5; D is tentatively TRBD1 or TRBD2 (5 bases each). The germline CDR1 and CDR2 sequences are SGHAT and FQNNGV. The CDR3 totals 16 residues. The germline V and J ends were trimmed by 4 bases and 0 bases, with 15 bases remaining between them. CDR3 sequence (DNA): TGTGCCAGCAGCTCCAGTATTGGGGGAGACCAAGAGACCCAGTACTTC. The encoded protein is CASSSSIGGDQETQYF.

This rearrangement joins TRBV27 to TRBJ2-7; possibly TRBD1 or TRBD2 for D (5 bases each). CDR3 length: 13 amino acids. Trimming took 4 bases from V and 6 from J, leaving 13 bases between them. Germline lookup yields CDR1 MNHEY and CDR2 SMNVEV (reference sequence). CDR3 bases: TGTGCCAGCAGTTCGGGGCACCCAAGCGAGCAGTACTTC. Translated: CASSSGHPSEQYF.

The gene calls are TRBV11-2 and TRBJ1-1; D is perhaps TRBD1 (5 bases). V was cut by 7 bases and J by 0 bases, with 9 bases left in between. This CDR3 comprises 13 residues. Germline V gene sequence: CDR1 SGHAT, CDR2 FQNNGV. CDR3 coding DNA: TGTGCCAGCAACGGGGGGATGAACACTGAAGCTTTCTTT. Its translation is CASNGGMNTEAFF.

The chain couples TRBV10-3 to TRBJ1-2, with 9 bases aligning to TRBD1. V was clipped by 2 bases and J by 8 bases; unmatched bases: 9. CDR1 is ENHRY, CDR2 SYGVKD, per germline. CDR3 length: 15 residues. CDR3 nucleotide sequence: TGTGCCATCAGTGAGCCGGGACAGGGTTTTGAAGGCTACACCTTC. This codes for CAISEPGQGFEGYTF.

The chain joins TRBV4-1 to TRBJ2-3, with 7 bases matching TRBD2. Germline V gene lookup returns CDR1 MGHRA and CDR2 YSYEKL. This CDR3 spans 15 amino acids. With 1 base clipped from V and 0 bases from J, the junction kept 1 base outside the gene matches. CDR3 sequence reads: CASSQVGGSTDTQYF. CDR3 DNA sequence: TGCGCCAGCAGCCAAGTCGGGGGGAGCACAGATACGCAGTATTTT.

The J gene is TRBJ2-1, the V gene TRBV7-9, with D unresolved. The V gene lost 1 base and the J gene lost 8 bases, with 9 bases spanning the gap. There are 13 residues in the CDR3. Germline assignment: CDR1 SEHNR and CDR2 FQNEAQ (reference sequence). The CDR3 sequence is CASSLGGDDEQFF. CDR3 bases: TGTGCCAGCAGCTTAGGCGGTGACGATGAGCAGTTCTTC.

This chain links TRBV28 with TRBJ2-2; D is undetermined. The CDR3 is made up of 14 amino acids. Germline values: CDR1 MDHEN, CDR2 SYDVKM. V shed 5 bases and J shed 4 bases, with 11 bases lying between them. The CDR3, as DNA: TGTGCCAGCAGTACCTACACTTCCACCGGGGAGCTGTTTTTT. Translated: CASSTYTSTGELFF.

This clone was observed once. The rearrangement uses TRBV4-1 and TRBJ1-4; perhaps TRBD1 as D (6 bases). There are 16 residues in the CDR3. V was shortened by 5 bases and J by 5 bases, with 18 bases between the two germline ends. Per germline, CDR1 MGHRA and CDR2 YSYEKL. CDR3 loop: CASSETYRARNEKLFF. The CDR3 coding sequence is TGCGCCAGCAGCGAAACCTACAGGGCCCGAAATGAAAAACTGTTTTTT.